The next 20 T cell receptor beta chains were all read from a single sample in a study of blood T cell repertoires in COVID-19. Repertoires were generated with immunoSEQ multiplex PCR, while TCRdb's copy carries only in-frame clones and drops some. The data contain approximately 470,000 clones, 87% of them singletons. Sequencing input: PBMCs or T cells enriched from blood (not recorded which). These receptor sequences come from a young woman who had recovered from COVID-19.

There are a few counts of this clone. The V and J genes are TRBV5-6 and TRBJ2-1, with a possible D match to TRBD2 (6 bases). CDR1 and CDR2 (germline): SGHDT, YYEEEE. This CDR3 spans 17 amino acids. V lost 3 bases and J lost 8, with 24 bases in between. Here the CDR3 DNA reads TGTGCCAGCAGCTCCTTTCGAACCCGACTAGTTTTAGATGAGCAGTTCTTC. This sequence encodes CASSSFRTRLVLDEQFF.

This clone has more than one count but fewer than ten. The CDR3 DNA is TGTGCCAGCAGCCAAGGACAGGGATTGAACACTGAAGCTTTCTTT. Translation gives CASSQGQGLNTEAFF. The chain recombines TRBV4-2 with TRBJ1-1; 7 bases are shared with TRBD1. This CDR3 is 15 amino acids long. The germline gives CDR1 LGHNA, CDR2 YNFKEQ. V was clipped by 1 base and J by 0 bases; unmatched bases: 2.

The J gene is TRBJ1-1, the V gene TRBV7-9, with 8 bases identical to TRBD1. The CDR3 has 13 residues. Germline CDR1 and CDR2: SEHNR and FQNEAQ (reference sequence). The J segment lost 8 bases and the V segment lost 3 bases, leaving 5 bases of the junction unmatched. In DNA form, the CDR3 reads TGTGCCAGCAGCTTGGACAGGGACGGAGAAGCTTTCTTT. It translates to CASSLDRDGEAFF.

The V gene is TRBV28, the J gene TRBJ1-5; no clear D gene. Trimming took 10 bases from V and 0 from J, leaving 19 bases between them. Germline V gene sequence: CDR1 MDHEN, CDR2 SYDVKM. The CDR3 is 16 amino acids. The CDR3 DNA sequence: TGTGCCACCCTTCGCGCCAGGCCCTTTAGCAATCAGCCCCAGCATTTT. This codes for CATLRARPFSNQPQHF. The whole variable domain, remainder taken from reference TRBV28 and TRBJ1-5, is DVKVTQSSRYLVKRTGEKVFLECVQDMDHENMFWYRQDPGLGLRLIYFSYDVKMKEKGDIPEGYSVSREKKERFSLILESASTNQTSMYLCATLRARPFSNQPQHFGDGTRLSIL.

In nucleotides, the CDR3 is TGTGCCAGCAGGGAGGACAGGAATGAAAAACTGTTTTTT. Its protein product is CASREDRNEKLFF. The V and J genes are TRBV2 and TRBJ1-4; TRBD1 agrees at 7 bases. The V segment lost 6 bases and the J segment 5 bases; nucleotides outside the gene matches: 3. Looked up from germline, CDR1 is SNHLY and CDR2 is FYNNEI. The CDR3 runs 13 residues.

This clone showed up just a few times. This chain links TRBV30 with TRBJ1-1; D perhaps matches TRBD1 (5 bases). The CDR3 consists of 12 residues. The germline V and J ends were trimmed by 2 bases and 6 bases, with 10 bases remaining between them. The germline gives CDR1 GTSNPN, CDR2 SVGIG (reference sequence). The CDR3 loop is CAWSPQGSEAFF. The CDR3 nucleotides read TGTGCCTGGAGTCCCCAGGGATCTGAAGCTTTCTTT.

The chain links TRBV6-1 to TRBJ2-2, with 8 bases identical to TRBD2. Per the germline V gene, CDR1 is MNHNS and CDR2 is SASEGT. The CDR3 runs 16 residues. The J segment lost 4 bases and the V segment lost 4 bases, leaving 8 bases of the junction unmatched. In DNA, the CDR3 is TGTGCCAGCAGTGGGCGAGCGGGGGCCGCCACCGGGGAGCTGTTTTTT. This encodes CASSGRAGAATGELFF.

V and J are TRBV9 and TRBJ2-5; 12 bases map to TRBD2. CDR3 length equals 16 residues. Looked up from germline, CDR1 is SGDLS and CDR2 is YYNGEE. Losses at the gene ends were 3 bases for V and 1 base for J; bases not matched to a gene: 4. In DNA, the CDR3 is TGTGCCAGCAGCGCCCAACTAGCGGGGGGCCAAGAGACCCAGTACTTC. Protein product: CASSAQLAGGQETQYF.

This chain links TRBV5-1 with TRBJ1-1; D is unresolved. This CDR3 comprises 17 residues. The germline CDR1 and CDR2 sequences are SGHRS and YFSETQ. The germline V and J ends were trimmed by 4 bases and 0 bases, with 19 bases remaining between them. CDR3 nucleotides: TGCGCCAGCAGCCTAGCCAGCATTACTAACATGAACACTGAAGCTTTCTTT. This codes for CASSLASITNMNTEAFF. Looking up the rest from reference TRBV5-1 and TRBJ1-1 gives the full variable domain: KAGVTQTPRYLIKTRGQQVTLSCSPISGHRSVSWYQQTPGQGLQFLFEYFSETQRNKGNFPGRFSGRQFSNSRSEMNVSTLELGDSALYLCASSLASITNMNTEAFFGQGTRLTVV.

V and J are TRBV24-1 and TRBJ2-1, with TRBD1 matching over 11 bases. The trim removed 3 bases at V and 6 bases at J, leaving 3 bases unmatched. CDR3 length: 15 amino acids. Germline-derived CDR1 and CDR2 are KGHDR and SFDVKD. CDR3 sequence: CATSDTGTGGNEQFF. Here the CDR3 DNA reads TGTGCCACCAGTGATACCGGGACAGGGGGCAATGAGCAGTTCTTC.

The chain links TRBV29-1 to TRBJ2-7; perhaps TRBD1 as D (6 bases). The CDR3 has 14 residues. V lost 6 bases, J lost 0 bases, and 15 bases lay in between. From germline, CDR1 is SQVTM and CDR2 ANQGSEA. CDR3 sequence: CSVGTLEPSYEQYF. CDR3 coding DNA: TGCAGCGTGGGGACACTCGAGCCCTCCTACGAGCAGTACTTC.

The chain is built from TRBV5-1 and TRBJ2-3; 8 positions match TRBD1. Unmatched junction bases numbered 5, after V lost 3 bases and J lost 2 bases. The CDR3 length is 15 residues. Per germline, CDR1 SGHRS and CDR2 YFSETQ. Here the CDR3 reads CASSSRDRYTDTQYF. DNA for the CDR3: TGCGCCAGCAGCTCCCGGGACAGGTACACAGATACGCAGTATTTT.

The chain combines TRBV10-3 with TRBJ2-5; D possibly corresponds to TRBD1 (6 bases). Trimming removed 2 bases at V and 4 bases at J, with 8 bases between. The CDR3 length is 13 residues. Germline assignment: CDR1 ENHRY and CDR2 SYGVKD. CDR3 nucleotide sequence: TGTGCCATCAGTGAGGGGGACACAGAGACCCAGTACTTC. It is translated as CAISEGDTETQYF.

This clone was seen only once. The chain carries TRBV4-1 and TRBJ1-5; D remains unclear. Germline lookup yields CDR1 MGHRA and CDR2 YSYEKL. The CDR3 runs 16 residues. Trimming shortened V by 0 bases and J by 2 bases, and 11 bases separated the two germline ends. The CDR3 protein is CASSQDGGLGNQPQHF. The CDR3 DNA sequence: TGCGCCAGCAGCCAAGATGGCGGGCTCGGCAATCAGCCCCAGCATTTT.

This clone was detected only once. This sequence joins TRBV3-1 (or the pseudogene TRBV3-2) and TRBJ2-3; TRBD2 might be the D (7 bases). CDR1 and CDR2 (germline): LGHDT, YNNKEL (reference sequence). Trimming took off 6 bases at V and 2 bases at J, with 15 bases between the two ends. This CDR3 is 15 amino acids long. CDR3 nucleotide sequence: TGTGCCAGCAGGGAAGGGGGGGCCCCCACAGATACGCAGTATTTT. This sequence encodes CASREGGAPTDTQYF.

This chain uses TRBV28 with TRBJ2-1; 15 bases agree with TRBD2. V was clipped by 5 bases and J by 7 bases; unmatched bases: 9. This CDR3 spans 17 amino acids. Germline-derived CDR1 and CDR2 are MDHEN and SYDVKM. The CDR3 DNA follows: TGTGCCAGCAGTCCCTGGACTAGCGGGGGGGCTCGGAATGAGCAGTTCTTC. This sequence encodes CASSPWTSGGARNEQFF.

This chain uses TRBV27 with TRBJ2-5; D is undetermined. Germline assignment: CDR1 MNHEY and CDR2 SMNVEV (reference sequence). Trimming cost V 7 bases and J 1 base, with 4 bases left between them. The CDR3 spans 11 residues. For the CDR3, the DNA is TGTGCCAGCAACTCCCAAGAGACCCAGTACTTC. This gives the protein CASNSQETQYF.

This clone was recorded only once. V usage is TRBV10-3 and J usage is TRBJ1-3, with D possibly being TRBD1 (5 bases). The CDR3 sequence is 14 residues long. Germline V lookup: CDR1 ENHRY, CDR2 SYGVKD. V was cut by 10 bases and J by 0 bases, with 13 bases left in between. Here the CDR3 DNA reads TGTGCCACTGGGGCCATCCACTCTGGAAACACCATATATTTT. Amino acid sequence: CATGAIHSGNTIYF.

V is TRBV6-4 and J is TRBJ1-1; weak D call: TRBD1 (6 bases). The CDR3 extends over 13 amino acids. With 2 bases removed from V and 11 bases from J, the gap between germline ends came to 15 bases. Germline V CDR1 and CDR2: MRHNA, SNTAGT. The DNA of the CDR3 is TGTGCCAGCAGTGACCCCGGGACAAGAAAGGCTTTCTTT. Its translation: CASSDPGTRKAFF.

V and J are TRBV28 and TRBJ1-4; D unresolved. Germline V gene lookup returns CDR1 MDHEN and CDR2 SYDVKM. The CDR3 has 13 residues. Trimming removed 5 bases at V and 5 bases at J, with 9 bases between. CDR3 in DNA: TGTGCCAGCAGTCAAGAGGTCAATGAAAAACTGTTTTTT. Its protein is CASSQEVNEKLFF.